The 21 T cell receptor beta chains below come from one sample, sequenced in a study of synovial regulatory T cells in juvenile arthritis. Study-level findings and limits: Compared with other blood Treg cells, inflammation-associated Treg cells had reduced TCR diversity.

Their cognate antigens are unknown. Assay: immunoSEQ multiplex PCR; the TCRdb copy retains only in-frame clones and omits some. The sample's table shows approximately 820 clones. Sequencing input: Treg cells from blood. Specified subset: HLA-DR+ inflammation-associated blood Treg cells. Receptors were obtained from a donor younger than 30 with juvenile idiopathic arthritis.

By frequency, this clone registers medium-sized. This chain connects TRBV6-1 to TRBJ2-1; the D call of TRBD2 rests on TCRdb alone, since no DNA is present to check it. CDR3 length: 13 amino acids. No DNA is given. Germline V gene data show CDR1 as MNHNS and CDR2 as SASEGT. Here the CDR3 reads CATLAGIYNEQFF.

This clone shows up as medium-sized (0.01 to 0.1%) by frequency. V usage is TRBV10-3 and J usage is TRBJ2-2; no DNA is available, so the TRBD2 call from TCRdb remains unchecked. The CDR3 runs 13 residues. No DNA has been recorded. Germline V lookup: CDR1 ENHRY, CDR2 SYGVKD. The CDR3 sequence: CAISSGNTGELFF.

This clone is deemed large (0.1 to 1%) by its frequency. The rearrangement uses TRBV28 and TRBJ1-1. The germline V gene encodes CDR1 MDHEN and CDR2 SYDVKM. There are 12 residues in the CDR3. No DNA is given. CDR3 sequence: CASTTGRTEAFF.

This clone counts as large by frequency. The chain is built from TRBV5-1 and TRBJ2-3; there is no DNA to check the TCRdb D call of TRBD2. Germline CDR1 and CDR2: SGHRS and YFSETQ. The CDR3 is made up of 16 amino acids. The record lacks a DNA sequence. CDR3 region: CASSLYSGASTDTQYF. The full variable domain, completed using reference TRBV5-1 and TRBJ2-3, is KAGVTQTPRYLIKTRGQQVTLSCSPISGHRSVSWYQQTPGQGLQFLFEYFSETQRNKGNFPGRFSGRQFSNSRSEMNVSTLELGDSALYLCASSLYSGASTDTQYFGPGTRLTVL.

This CDR3 reads CASSSTGFGANVLTF. The chain links TRBV5-4 to TRBJ2-6; TCRdb outputs TRBD1, but without DNA this stays unchecked. The germline V gene has CDR1 SGHNT and CDR2 YYREEE (reference sequence). This CDR3 has 15 residues. The entry carries no DNA sequence.

The rearrangement links TRBV30 to TRBJ2-5. The CDR3 is 13 amino acids. A DNA sequence was not provided. CDR1 GTSNPN and CDR2 SVGIG come from the germline V gene (reference sequence). The CDR3 loop reads CAWNRDPLYEQYF.

The chain uses TRBV29-1 and TRBJ1-2. Germline V lookup: CDR1 SQVTM, CDR2 ANQGSEA. There are 11 residues in the CDR3. There is no recorded DNA. CDR3 in amino acids: CSAGSDYGYTF.

Frequency places this clone as medium-sized. The V and J genes are TRBV4-1 and TRBJ2-4; TCRdb's D gene call, TRBD1, goes unchecked for lack of DNA. This CDR3 contains 13 residues. No DNA was logged. Germline loops: CDR1 MGHRA, CDR2 YSYEKL. The CDR3 spells CASSRGDSDIQYF.

Its frequency marks this clone as medium-sized. CDR3 sequence: CASSTTWDGGRETQYF. The chain combines TRBV2 with TRBJ2-5; with no DNA, the TCRdb D assignment of TRBD2 cannot be verified. The germline V gene has CDR1 SNHLY and CDR2 FYNNEI. The CDR3 contains 16 residues. No DNA sequence was recorded.

The V gene is TRBV30, the J gene TRBJ2-1; TCRdb picks TRBD2, but there is no DNA to check that call. CDR1 and CDR2 (germline): GTSNPN, SVGIG (reference sequence). The CDR3 consists of 18 residues. The record lacks a DNA sequence. This CDR3 is CAWRIGWIAGGNTYEQFF.

By frequency, this clone is medium-sized. The V and J genes are TRBV10-3 and TRBJ1-3; TCRdb selects TRBD1, and the lack of DNA leaves this call unchecked. CDR3 length: 14 amino acids. No DNA was logged. CDR1 is ENHRY, CDR2 SYGVKD, per germline. The CDR3 is CATVGQGHGNTIYF.

This clone is classed as large (0.1 to 1%) by frequency. V and J are TRBV29-1 and TRBJ1-1; TCRdb's D call, TRBD1, is unchecked because there is no DNA. CDR3 size: 13 residues. Only the protein is available. Germline CDR1 and CDR2: SQVTM and ANQGSEA. CDR3 amino acids: CSVEGPQNTEAFF.

By frequency, this clone registers large (0.1 to 1%). The chain uses TRBV27 and TRBJ2-6; with no DNA, the TCRdb D assignment of TRBD2 cannot be verified. The CDR3 is 15 amino acids. No DNA was logged. CDR1 and CDR2 from the germline V gene are MNHEY and SMNVEV (reference sequence). The CDR3 region is CASRSLRLGANVLTF.

This chain uses TRBV5-1 with TRBJ2-7. The CDR3 has 14 residues. A DNA sequence was not provided. Germline CDR1 is SGHRS and CDR2 is YFSETQ. The CDR3 region is CASSLDGQFYEQYF.

Judged by frequency, this clone is medium-sized. The rearrangement uses TRBV15 and TRBJ1-5; with no DNA, the TCRdb D assignment of TRBD1 cannot be verified. The germline V gene has CDR1 LNHNV and CDR2 YYDKDF (reference sequence). The CDR3 consists of 12 residues. Only the protein is available. Here the CDR3 reads CATSRNTQPQHF.

According to its frequency, this clone is medium-sized. The rearrangement uses TRBV30 and TRBJ1-4. The CDR3 sequence is 13 residues long. No DNA accompanies this entry. Per germline, CDR1 GTSNPN and CDR2 SVGIG (reference sequence). CDR3 in amino acids: CAWSQVGPWKLFF.

This clone is called large (0.1 to 1%) based on its frequency. The chain carries TRBV5-1 and TRBJ2-3; TCRdb gives TRBD1 as the D gene, but with no DNA this cannot be confirmed. The CDR3 contains 14 residues. DNA is not recorded here. The germline CDR1 and CDR2 sequences are SGHRS and YFSETQ. This CDR3 is CASSRGQGADTQYF.

The rearrangement uses TRBV29-1 and TRBJ2-4; with no DNA, the TCRdb D assignment of TRBD2 cannot be verified. The CDR3 contains 12 residues. The coding DNA is unavailable. Looked up from germline, CDR1 is SQVTM and CDR2 is ANQGSEA. This chain's CDR3 is CSGGGAGNIQYF.

Considering frequency, this clone is medium-sized. The genes are TRBV27 and TRBJ1-1. The CDR3 consists of 16 residues. No DNA is recorded. Germline values: CDR1 MNHEY, CDR2 SMNVEV (reference sequence). The CDR3 sequence: CASSLLTAGGSVEAFF.

The CDR3 sequence: CAWEMRAYRRNEQFF. The rearrangement joins TRBV30 to TRBJ2-1; absent DNA, TCRdb's TRBD2 call cannot be checked. This CDR3 comprises 15 residues. The record lacks a DNA sequence. The V gene's germline CDR1 is GTSNPN and CDR2 SVGIG (reference sequence).

The J gene is TRBJ1-2, the V gene TRBV29-1; TCRdb gives TRBD1 as the D gene, but with no DNA this cannot be confirmed. The CDR3 has 13 amino acids. Only the protein sequence is given. Germline assignment: CDR1 SQVTM and CDR2 ANQGSEA. CDR3 residues: CSAGTAGNYGYTF.